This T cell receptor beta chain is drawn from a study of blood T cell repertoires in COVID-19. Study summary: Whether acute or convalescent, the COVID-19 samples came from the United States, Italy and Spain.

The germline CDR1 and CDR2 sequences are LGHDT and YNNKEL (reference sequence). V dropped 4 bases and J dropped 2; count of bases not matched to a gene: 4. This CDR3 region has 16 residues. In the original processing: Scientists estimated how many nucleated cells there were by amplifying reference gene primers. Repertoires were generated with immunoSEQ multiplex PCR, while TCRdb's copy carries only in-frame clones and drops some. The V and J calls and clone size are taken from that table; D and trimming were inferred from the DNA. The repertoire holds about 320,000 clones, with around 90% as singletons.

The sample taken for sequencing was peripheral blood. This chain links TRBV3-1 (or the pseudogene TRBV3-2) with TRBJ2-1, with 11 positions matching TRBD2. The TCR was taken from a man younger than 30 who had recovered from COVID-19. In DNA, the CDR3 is TGTGCCAGCAGCCGAGATAGCGGGAGGGCCTACAATGAGCAGTTCTTC. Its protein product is CASSRDSGRAYNEQFF.